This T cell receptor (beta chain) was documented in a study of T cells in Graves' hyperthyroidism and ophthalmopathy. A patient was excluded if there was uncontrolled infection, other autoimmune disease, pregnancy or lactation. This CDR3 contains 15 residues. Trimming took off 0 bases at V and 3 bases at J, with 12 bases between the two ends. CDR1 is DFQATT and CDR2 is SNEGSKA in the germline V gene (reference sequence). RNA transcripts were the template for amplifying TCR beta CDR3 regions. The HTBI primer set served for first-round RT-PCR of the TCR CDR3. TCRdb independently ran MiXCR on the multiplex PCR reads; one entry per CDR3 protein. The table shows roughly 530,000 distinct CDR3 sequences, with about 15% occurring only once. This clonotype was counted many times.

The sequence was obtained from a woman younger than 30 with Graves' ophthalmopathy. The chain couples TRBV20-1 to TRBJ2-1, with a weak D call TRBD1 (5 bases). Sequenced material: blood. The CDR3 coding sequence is TGCAGTGCTAGAGACCCGGGCAGGGACTACAATGAGCAGTTCTTC. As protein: CSARDPGRDYNEQFF.